Reported below is one T cell receptor beta chain. The record originates from a study of blood T cell repertoires in COVID-19. TCRdb's copy holds only in-frame clones and misses some; the assay was immunoSEQ multiplex PCR. Here the sample spans 200,000 to 300,000 clones, more than 75% being singletons. This CDR3 has 15 residues. Germline V gene sequence: CDR1 SSHAT, CDR2 FNYEAQ (reference sequence). Trimming cost V 4 bases and J 4 bases; bases outside gene matches: 6. The material sequenced was peripheral blood. V usage is TRBV7-7 and J usage is TRBJ2-1; 8 bases are shared with TRBD2. The clonotype was recovered from a middle-aged man who had recovered from COVID-19. CDR3 bases: TGTGCCAGCAGCTCGGGACTAGAACCTTACAATGAGCAGTTCTTC. As protein: CASSSGLEPYNEQFF.